Listed below are T cell receptor beta chains from one sample, sequenced in a study of a mutant IDH1 vaccine in newly diagnosed glioma. No antigen has been identified for these receptors. Using immunoSEQ multiplex PCR, the repertoire was profiled, and TCRdb retains in-frame clones only, with some absent. The sample has about 54,000 clones; around 80% are singletons. Sequenced here: PBMCs, sampled from a glioma patient whose treatment included an IDH1 peptide vaccine. The receptors derive from a woman aged 18-29 years with glioma. Each CDR3 is given with its conserved first and last residue. D genes are given only for firm matches. Expanded clones are given a class, and other clones once, few, many or no size at all.

j_call | v_call | d_call | clone_size | cdr3_aa | cdr3_nt
TRBJ1-1 | TRBV5-4 | . | . | CASSPSRGENTEAFF | TGTGCCAGCAGCCCTTCGAGGGGGGAGAACACTGAAGCTTTCTTT
TRBJ2-3 | TRBV5-8 | . | . | CASSLEGTGLPTDTQYF | TGTGCCAGCAGCTTGGAAGGCACAGGGCTCCCCACAGATACGCAGTATTTT
TRBJ1-1 | TRBV11-3 | TRBD1 | . | CASSLSGQTDTEAFF | TGTGCCAGCAGCTTATCGGGACAGACGGACACTGAAGCTTTCTTT
TRBJ2-2 | TRBV10-2 | TRBD2 | . | CATIAGGYTGELFF | TGCGCCACCATAGCGGGGGGGTACACCGGGGAGCTGTTTTTT
TRBJ1-4 | TRBV11-3 | . | . | CASSLGGGPREKLFF | TGTGCCAGCAGCTTAGGAGGGGGACCTCGGGAAAAACTGTTTTTT
TRBJ1-1 | TRBV5-6 | . | . | CASSPQMNTEAFF | TGTGCCAGCAGCCCGCAGATGAACACTGAAGCTTTCTTT
TRBJ2-2 | TRBV5-1 | TRBD1 | . | CASSLRRQGTFRELFF | TGCGCCAGCAGCTTAAGGAGACAGGGGACTTTCAGGGAGCTGTTTTTT
TRBJ1-4 | TRBV27 | . | . | CASSSPLQERGEKLFF | TGTGCCAGCAGTTCCCCCCTACAGGAACGTGGCGAAAAACTGTTTTTT
TRBJ1-1 | TRBV2 | TRBD1 | . | CASSNNRGSNTEAFF | TGTGCCAGCAGTAACAACAGGGGGTCTAACACTGAAGCTTTCTTT
TRBJ1-4 | TRBV19 | . | . | CASSMLSVGEKLFF | TGTGCCAGTAGTATGTTGTCGGTAGGGGAAAAACTGTTTTTT
TRBJ1-6 | TRBV7-2 | . | . | CASSLDGRKNSPLHF | TGTGCCAGCAGCTTAGATGGGCGCAAAAATTCACCCCTCCACTTT
TRBJ2-3 | TRBV2 | . | . | CASSERGADTQYF | TGTGCCAGCAGTGAGAGGGGCGCAGATACGCAGTATTTT
TRBJ2-1 | TRBV7-9 | . | once | CASGYNEQFF | TGTGCCAGCGGCTACAATGAGCAGTTCTTC
TRBJ2-5 | TRBV5-1 | . | . | CASSLQVGGTGQGAQYF | TGCGCCAGCAGCTTGCAGGTTGGGGGAACCGGCCAAGGGGCCCAGTACTTC
TRBJ2-2 | TRBV7-3 | . | . | CASSFTPGGELFF | TGTGCCAGCAGCTTTACGCCCGGCGGGGAGCTGTTTTTT
TRBJ2-6 | TRBV7-8 | TRBD1 | once | CASSKGASGANVLTF | TGTGCCAGCAGCAAGGGGGCATCTGGGGCCAACGTCCTGACTTTC
TRBJ1-1 | TRBV9 | . | . | CASSPPFSTEAFF | TGTGCCAGCAGCCCGCCCTTTAGCACTGAAGCTTTCTTT
TRBJ2-7 | TRBV12-2 | . | . | CASRLGYEQYF | TGTGCAAGTCGCTTAGGCTACGAGCAGTACTTC
TRBJ1-1 | TRBV19 | . | . | CASSTGTPPNTEAFF | TGTGCCAGTAGTACCGGAACTCCCCCTAACACTGAAGCTTTCTTT
TRBJ1-1 | TRBV2 | TRBD1 | few | CASMWGKTGGSGDTEAFF | TGTGCCAGCATGTGGGGTAAGACAGGGGGCTCGGGGGACACTGAAGCTTTCTTT
TRBJ1-5 | TRBV6-1 | . | . | CASSRDYQPQHF | TGTGCCAGCAGCAGGGATTATCAGCCCCAGCATTTT
TRBJ1-2 | TRBV6-5 | TRBD1 | . | CASSYSPGGVYGYTF | TGTGCCAGCAGTTACTCACCAGGGGGCGTATATGGCTACACCTTC
TRBJ2-7 | TRBV7-3 | . | few | CASSLNSGYEQYF | TGTGCCAGCAGCTTAAACTCGGGCTACGAGCAGTACTTC
TRBJ2-7 | TRBV11-3 | . | . | CASSFGRGGREQYF | TGTGCCAGCAGCTTCGGGAGAGGAGGGCGCGAGCAGTACTTC
TRBJ2-5 | TRBV5-1 | . | . | CASSRGTPAPWETQYF | TGCGCCAGCAGCCGAGGGACACCTGCGCCCTGGGAGACCCAGTACTTC
TRBJ2-7 | TRBV12-5 | . | . | CASGSQRSSYEQYF | TGTGCTAGTGGTTCCCAGCGTTCATCCTACGAGCAGTACTTC
TRBJ1-2 | TRBV7-9 | . | few | CASTPPGTDYGYTF | TGTGCCAGCACCCCTCCCGGGACGGACTATGGCTACACCTTC
TRBJ2-1 | TRBV6-5 | . | . | CASSYSTVYNEQFF | TGTGCCAGCAGTTACTCGACGGTCTACAATGAGCAGTTCTTC
TRBJ1-5 | TRBV7-6 | TRBD1 | . | CASSLAIGQGQPQHF | TGTGCCAGCAGCTTAGCAATCGGACAGGGTCAGCCCCAGCATTTT
TRBJ2-7 | TRBV6-5 | TRBD2 | . | CASSFGLGVVSEQYF | TGTGCCAGCAGTTTCGGACTAGGGGTAGTATCCGAGCAGTACTTC
TRBJ1-1 | TRBV27 | TRBD1 | . | CASSLRTGVNTEAFF | TGTGCCAGCAGTTTAAGGACAGGAGTGAACACTGAAGCTTTCTTT
TRBJ1-6 | TRBV9 | . | . | CASSVGDGVGWPLHF | TGTGCCAGCAGCGTAGGCGACGGCGTGGGATGGCCCCTCCACTTT
TRBJ2-1 | TRBV9 | TRBD1 | . | CASSVAGTGVYNEQFF | TGTGCCAGCAGCGTAGCGGGGACAGGGGTTTACAATGAGCAGTTCTTC
TRBJ2-5 | TRBV5-1 | TRBD2 | once | CASSSSGGSTQETQYF | TGCGCCAGCAGCTCGTCGGGCGGGAGTACCCAAGAGACCCAGTACTTC
TRBJ1-2 | TRBV12-5 | . | . | CASGLGFQRDNYGYTF | TGTGCTAGTGGTTTGGGATTCCAGCGGGATAACTATGGCTACACCTTC
TRBJ2-4 | TRBV13 | . | once | CASSLGSGKNIQYF | TGTGCCAGCAGCTTAGGGAGCGGCAAAAACATTCAGTACTTC
TRBJ1-2 | TRBV19 | . | . | CASRRGEEGGGYTF | TGTGCCAGTAGAAGGGGGGAGGAAGGGGGAGGCTACACCTTC
TRBJ1-2 | TRBV20-1 | . | . | CSPQQDLF | TGCAGTCCCCAGCAGGACCTCTTC
TRBJ1-4 | TRBV5-1 | . | . | CASSLALTGRTNEKLFF | TGCGCCAGCAGCTTGGCCTTAACCGGACGCACGAACGAAAAACTGTTTTTT
TRBJ1-2 | TRBV5-1 | . | . | CASSGRQRNYGYTF | TGCGCCAGCAGCGGCCGACAGAGGAACTATGGCTACACCTTC
TRBJ1-2 | TRBV5-1 | TRBD1 | . | CASSPGLGQGARGYTF | TGCGCCAGCAGCCCGGGCCTGGGACAGGGGGCGCGTGGCTACACCTTC
TRBJ2-5 | TRBV14 | . | . | CASSRGTADGETQYF | TGTGCCAGCAGCCGGGGGACGGCTGACGGAGAGACCCAGTACTTC
TRBJ2-7 | TRBV19 | . | few | CASNTLSGSPDEQYF | TGTGCCAGTAACACACTATCAGGGTCCCCCGACGAGCAGTACTTC
TRBJ2-1 | TRBV4-1 | TRBD2 | . | CASSQLAGLEQFF | TGCGCCAGCAGCCAGTTAGCGGGCCTAGAGCAGTTCTTC
TRBJ2-5 | TRBV7-9 | . | . | CASSPRQAETQYF | TGTGCCAGCAGCCCACGCCAGGCAGAGACCCAGTACTTC
TRBJ2-1 | TRBV7-8 | . | . | CASSGQNEQFF | TGTGCCAGCAGCGGACAGAATGAGCAGTTCTTC
TRBJ2-7 | TRBV30 | . | . | CAWSRYYEQYF | TGTGCCTGGAGCCGGTACTACGAGCAGTACTTC
TRBJ2-7 | TRBV5-1 | . | . | CASSLEGGLSYEQYF | TGCGCCAGCAGCTTGGAGGGGGGTCTCTCCTACGAGCAGTACTTC